Listed below are T cell receptor beta chains from one sample, sequenced in a study of human T cells and chemical hapten exposure. Using its own MiXCR run on the RACE reads, TCRdb lists one record per CDR3 protein. The sample lists roughly 89,000 distinct CDR3 sequences, approximately 10% seen once, with more than 0.85% in the top ten. The starting material was whole blood, obtained in connection with sensitization to the hapten diphenylcyclopropenone (DPC). All receptors come from a woman in her 30s with alopecia areata. Some clones in this sample may be carry-over from other donors' samples. CDR3s include the opening cysteine and the closing phenylalanine or tryptophan. The D gene is left open where the match is weak. A row's size may be missing; if present it is once, few, many or a size class.

D gene: .; J gene: TRBJ2-5; V gene: TRBV20-1; clone size: few; CDR3 DNA: TGCAGTGCGTCCTCCGGGACGCCCGTAACCCAGTACTTC; CDR3 protein: CSASSGTPVTQYF
D gene: TRBD1; J gene: TRBJ2-7; V gene: TRBV6-5; clone size: once; CDR3 DNA: TGTGCCAGCAGTTACTCGAGGGGGCTATACGAGCAGTACTTC; CDR3 protein: CASSYSRGLYEQYF
D gene: .; J gene: TRBJ2-3; V gene: TRBV29-1; clone size: .; CDR3 DNA: TGCAGCGTTGAAGTTCCTCCCACAGATACGCAGTATTTT; CDR3 protein: CSVEVPPTDTQYF
D gene: TRBD2; J gene: TRBJ2-1; V gene: TRBV29-1; clone size: many; CDR3 DNA: TGCAGCGTTGAAGGACGAGCGGGGAGGTTCAATGAGCAGTTCTTC; CDR3 protein: CSVEGRAGRFNEQFF
D gene: TRBD1; J gene: TRBJ2-4; V gene: TRBV19; clone size: .; CDR3 DNA: TGTGCCAGTAGTATAGTGGGGACAGAGAAAACAATTCAGTACTTC; CDR3 protein: CASSIVGTEKTIQYF
D gene: .; J gene: TRBJ2-1; V gene: TRBV9; clone size: many; CDR3 DNA: TGTGCCAGCAGCGTAGAACGATGGACTTACAATGAGCAGTTCTTC; CDR3 protein: CASSVERWTYNEQFF
D gene: TRBD1; J gene: TRBJ1-3; V gene: TRBV5-5; clone size: .; CDR3 DNA: TGTGCCAGCAGCTCTTCCTGGGACAGGGTTGGAAACACCATATATTTT; CDR3 protein: CASSSSWDRVGNTIYF
D gene: .; J gene: TRBJ1-2; V gene: TRBV12-3/TRBV12-4; clone size: few; CDR3 DNA: TGTGCCAGCAGTTGGTGGCCAGATCGCGGCTACACCTTC; CDR3 protein: CASSWWPDRGYTF
D gene: .; J gene: TRBJ1-1; V gene: TRBV28; clone size: .; CDR3 DNA: TGTGCCAGCACCGGAATTTTCCTTCGGGGCACTGAAGCTTTCTTT; CDR3 protein: CASTGIFLRGTEAFF
D gene: TRBD2; J gene: TRBJ2-3; V gene: TRBV20-1; clone size: few; CDR3 DNA: TGCAGTGCTGAGCGACTAGCGCCGAGCACAGATACGCAGTATTTT; CDR3 protein: CSAERLAPSTDTQYF
D gene: .; J gene: TRBJ2-4; V gene: TRBV5-1; clone size: many; CDR3 DNA: TGCGCCAGCAGCTTGGTAGGGGGGCCCCAAAACATTCAGTACTTC; CDR3 protein: CASSLVGGPQNIQYF
D gene: .; J gene: TRBJ2-5; V gene: TRBV6-5; clone size: few; CDR3 DNA: TGTGCCAGCAGTTACGAGGTTGGGGAACTTGGGGAGACCCAGTACTTC; CDR3 protein: CASSYEVGELGETQYF
D gene: .; J gene: TRBJ1-6; V gene: TRBV6-5; clone size: many; CDR3 DNA: TGTGCCAGCAGTTACTCCAGGGGTTTGAATAATTCACCCCTCCACTTT; CDR3 protein: CASSYSRGLNNSPLHF
D gene: TRBD2; J gene: TRBJ2-3; V gene: TRBV4-2; clone size: many; CDR3 DNA: TGTGCCAGCAGCCAAGAATCTAGCGGGGGGGGCACAGATACGCAGTATTTT; CDR3 protein: CASSQESSGGGTDTQYF
D gene: TRBD2; J gene: TRBJ2-3; V gene: TRBV7-9; clone size: many; CDR3 DNA: TGTGCCAGCAGCTTTAGCGGGAGCACAGATACGCAGTATTTT; CDR3 protein: CASSFSGSTDTQYF
D gene: TRBD1; J gene: TRBJ2-5; V gene: TRBV4-2; clone size: many; CDR3 DNA: TGTGCCAGCAGCCAGGTTGACAGGGACCAAGAGACCCAGTACTTC; CDR3 protein: CASSQVDRDQETQYF
D gene: TRBD1; J gene: TRBJ2-5; V gene: TRBV29-1; clone size: many; CDR3 DNA: TGCAGCGGGGACAGGGGAAGGGAGACCCAGTACTTC; CDR3 protein: CSGDRGRETQYF
D gene: TRBD1; J gene: TRBJ1-2; V gene: TRBV2; clone size: .; CDR3 DNA: TGTGCCAGCATCCCAACCGGGACAGCTAACTATGGCTACACCTTC; CDR3 protein: CASIPTGTANYGYTF
D gene: .; J gene: TRBJ1-1; V gene: TRBV29-1; clone size: few; CDR3 DNA: TGCAGCGTTGGGGAGGGGCAAGGAATTGCAGCTTTCTTT; CDR3 protein: CSVGEGQGIAAFF
D gene: TRBD1; J gene: TRBJ1-5; V gene: TRBV28; clone size: .; CDR3 DNA: TGTGCCAGCAGGATACAGGGGGCACAGCCCCAGCATTTT; CDR3 protein: CASRIQGAQPQHF
D gene: .; J gene: TRBJ2-7; V gene: TRBV6-2/TRBV6-3; clone size: many; CDR3 DNA: TGTGCCAGCAGAGGACTCCCGCCCTACGAGCAGTACTTC; CDR3 protein: CASRGLPPYEQYF
D gene: .; J gene: TRBJ2-7; V gene: TRBV7-9; clone size: many; CDR3 DNA: TGTGCCAGCAGCTTCGTACAGTCCTACGAGCAGTACTTC; CDR3 protein: CASSFVQSYEQYF
D gene: .; J gene: TRBJ1-1; V gene: TRBV29-1; clone size: many; CDR3 DNA: TGCAGCGTTGTGTGGACTGAAGCTTTCTTT; CDR3 protein: CSVVWTEAFF
D gene: TRBD1; J gene: TRBJ1-2; V gene: TRBV18; clone size: .; CDR3 DNA: TGTGCCAGCTCACAACAGGGGGGCGATGGCTACACCTTC; CDR3 protein: CASSQQGGDGYTF
D gene: TRBD2; J gene: TRBJ2-5; V gene: TRBV4-2; clone size: few; CDR3 DNA: TGTGCCAGCAGCCAAGTCCCTAGCGGGGGGGCTGAAGAGACCCAGTACTTC; CDR3 protein: CASSQVPSGGAEETQYF
D gene: .; J gene: TRBJ2-6; V gene: TRBV6-5; clone size: few; CDR3 DNA: TGTGCCAGCAGTGAAGACAGCTCTGGGGCCAACGTCCTGACTTTC; CDR3 protein: CASSEDSSGANVLTF
D gene: .; J gene: TRBJ2-1; V gene: TRBV4-1; clone size: .; CDR3 DNA: TGCGCCAGCAGCCAAGACCCCCAGGGAGGCGATGAGCAGTTCTTC; CDR3 protein: CASSQDPQGGDEQFF
D gene: TRBD2; J gene: TRBJ2-1; V gene: TRBV24-1; clone size: few; CDR3 DNA: TGTGCCACCAGTGGAAGCGGGAGTACCGAGCAGTTCTTC; CDR3 protein: CATSGSGSTEQFF
D gene: TRBD2; J gene: TRBJ2-7; V gene: TRBV27; clone size: .; CDR3 DNA: TGTGCCAGCAGTTTATCTCCGACTAGCGGGAGGGCCCTCTACGAGCAGTACTTC; CDR3 protein: CASSLSPTSGRALYEQYF
D gene: .; J gene: TRBJ2-3; V gene: TRBV5-1; clone size: many; CDR3 DNA: TGCGCCAGCAGACAGGACAGCACAGATACGCAGTATTTT; CDR3 protein: CASRQDSTDTQYF
D gene: TRBD1; J gene: TRBJ2-3; V gene: TRBV5-4; clone size: many; CDR3 DNA: TGTGCCAGCAGCTTGCCGGACAGGGGTAGTACGCAGTATTTT; CDR3 protein: CASSLPDRGSTQYF
D gene: TRBD2; J gene: TRBJ2-4; V gene: TRBV7-2; clone size: .; CDR3 DNA: TGTGCCAGCAGCTTAGGGCGGGGGGAGGTAGCCAAAAACATTCAGTACTTC; CDR3 protein: CASSLGRGEVAKNIQYF
D gene: TRBD1; J gene: TRBJ1-5; V gene: TRBV5-1; clone size: .; CDR3 DNA: TGCGCCAGCAGCTTGGATGGACAGGGGAGTCAGCCCCAGCATTTT; CDR3 protein: CASSLDGQGSQPQHF
D gene: TRBD2; J gene: TRBJ2-3; V gene: TRBV12-3/TRBV12-4; clone size: few; CDR3 DNA: TGTGCCAGCAGTTTATTTTCCAGCGGGGTCACAGATACGCAGTATTTT; CDR3 protein: CASSLFSSGVTDTQYF
D gene: .; J gene: TRBJ2-1; V gene: TRBV20-1; clone size: .; CDR3 DNA: TGCAGTGCTAGTAGGAATGAGCAGTTCTTC; CDR3 protein: CSASRNEQFF
D gene: TRBD1; J gene: TRBJ1-1; V gene: TRBV20-1; clone size: many; CDR3 DNA: TGCAGTGCGGGAGCGGCAGGGGGCGACGAAGCTTTCTTT; CDR3 protein: CSAGAAGGDEAFF
D gene: TRBD2; J gene: TRBJ2-1; V gene: TRBV6-2/TRBV6-3; clone size: few; CDR3 DNA: TGTGCCAGCAGTTACCGACTAGCGGCCTACAATGAGCAGTTCTTC; CDR3 protein: CASSYRLAAYNEQFF
D gene: .; J gene: TRBJ1-2; V gene: TRBV6-5; clone size: .; CDR3 DNA: TGTGCCAGCAGAACCGTTGGCAGGCCTGGGCATGGCTACACCTTC; CDR3 protein: CASRTVGRPGHGYTF
D gene: .; J gene: TRBJ1-4; V gene: TRBV4-1; clone size: .; CDR3 DNA: TGCGCCAGCAGCCAAGATTCGGGAAGGGCGGGAGAAAAACTGTTTTTT; CDR3 protein: CASSQDSGRAGEKLFF
D gene: .; J gene: TRBJ2-6; V gene: TRBV12-3/TRBV12-4; clone size: many; CDR3 DNA: TGTGCCAGCATTCCCATGGGGGAGGGGGCGCATGGGGCCAACGTCCTGACTTTC; CDR3 protein: CASIPMGEGAHGANVLTF
D gene: .; J gene: TRBJ2-3; V gene: TRBV5-4; clone size: .; CDR3 DNA: TGTGCCAGCAGCCCGGATCTCGCTAGCGCAGATACGCAGTATTTT; CDR3 protein: CASSPDLASADTQYF
D gene: .; J gene: TRBJ1-2; V gene: TRBV6-1; clone size: .; CDR3 DNA: TGTGCCAGCAGTGCTACTAATGGCTACACCTTC; CDR3 protein: CASSATNGYTF
D gene: .; J gene: TRBJ2-1; V gene: TRBV5-1; clone size: many; CDR3 DNA: TGCGCCAGCAACTTGGGGACCGGGACCCCCTACAATGAGCAGTTCTTC; CDR3 protein: CASNLGTGTPYNEQFF
D gene: TRBD2; J gene: TRBJ2-7; V gene: TRBV20-1; clone size: many; CDR3 DNA: TGCAGTGCTGATAGGACTAGCGGGAGTCGCGAGCAGTACTTC; CDR3 protein: CSADRTSGSREQYF
D gene: .; J gene: TRBJ1-2; V gene: TRBV5-4; clone size: .; CDR3 DNA: TGTGCCAGCAGCTTGGATTCAGGTGGCTATGGCTACACCTTC; CDR3 protein: CASSLDSGGYGYTF
D gene: TRBD1; J gene: TRBJ1-1; V gene: TRBV28; clone size: many; CDR3 DNA: TGTGCCAGCAGTTTATCGAGACAGGGGCTCTTAGATATGAACACTGAAGCTTTCTTT; CDR3 protein: CASSLSRQGLLDMNTEAFF
D gene: .; J gene: TRBJ1-5; V gene: TRBV7-2; clone size: many; CDR3 DNA: TGTGCCAGCAGCACGGACCTCTACCAGCCCCAGCATTTT; CDR3 protein: CASSTDLYQPQHF
D gene: .; J gene: TRBJ1-1; V gene: TRBV28; clone size: .; CDR3 DNA: TGTGCCAGCAGTTTATATGGGAGGGAAGCTTTCTTT; CDR3 protein: CASSLYGREAFF
D gene: TRBD1; J gene: TRBJ2-7; V gene: TRBV20-1; clone size: few; CDR3 DNA: TGCAGTGCTCCAAGGACAGGGGGCTTATCCGAGCAGTACTTC; CDR3 protein: CSAPRTGGLSEQYF
D gene: .; J gene: TRBJ2-3; V gene: TRBV4-1; clone size: .; CDR3 DNA: TGCGCCAGCAGCCGCCTGTGGGAGGATACGCAGTATTTT; CDR3 protein: CASSRLWEDTQYF